These T cell receptor beta chains were read from a single sample in a study of blood T cells in healthy people across ages. TCRdb processed the 5' RACE reads anew with MiXCR; each CDR3 protein has one entry. In the table there are 1.5 million to 2 million distinct CDR3 sequences, 25% to 30% of which are singletons. Material: blood. The source of these receptors is a woman between 25 and 40 years old in good health. CDR3s leave out the opening cysteine and the closing phenylalanine or tryptophan.

j_call	v_call	cdr3_aa
TRBJ2-7	TRBV6-1	ASRPRDINSYEQY
TRBJ2-1	TRBV7-3	ASSLTFWGDPGNEQF
TRBJ2-3	TRBV6-2/TRBV6-3	ASSQTSGNTDTQY
TRBJ2-1	TRBV10-2	ATSRGVEDEQF
TRBJ2-1	TRBV9	ASSTSGTLSSYNEQF
TRBJ2-3	TRBV27	ASSLNPGQGLPDTQY
TRBJ2-6	TRBV11-2	ASSLGGGVANVLT
.	TRBV6-1	ASSEARTVHEQY
TRBJ2-7	TRBV20-1	SAYGTSDSPYEQY
TRBJ2-7	TRBV29-1	SVGRGAYEEQY
TRBJ2-4	TRBV12-3/TRBV12-4	AGSLGRGGLAKNIQY
TRBJ1-4	TRBV7-9	ASRQGREKLF
TRBJ1-1	TRBV4-1	ASSLRSGGIAEAF
TRBJ2-1	TRBV29-1	SVSGSSYNEQF
TRBJ2-1	TRBV27	ASRPSFRTGGAIYNEQF
TRBJ2-5	TRBV20-1	SARGTSGGTQETQY
TRBJ2-3	TRBV12-3/TRBV12-4	ASSLAGGLGTDTEY
TRBJ1-2	TRBV29-1	SVGLDEGYT
TRBJ2-7	TRBV4-3	ASSQERSQSYEQY
TRBJ1-2	TRBV18	ASSREDNYGYT
TRBJ1-2	TRBV20-1	SASLGTSYGYT
TRBJ2-6	TRBV4-1	ASSQVAGRSGANVLT
TRBJ2-7	TRBV27	ASSQADRGQHEQY